This entry lists 3 T cell receptor beta chains sequenced from one sample in a study of blood T cell repertoires in COVID-19. Profiled with immunoSEQ multiplex PCR; TCRdb holds only in-frame clones, not every one. The sample has tens of thousands of clones, around 87% seen once; the top ten hold about 7.8%. Sequenced sample: peripheral blood. These TCRs come from an elderly man with active or convalescent COVID-19.

J is TRBJ2-7 and V is TRBV5-5, with D perhaps TRBD2 (6 bases). Germline values: CDR1 SGHKS, CDR2 YYEKEE (reference sequence). Deletions cut 0 bases from V and 4 bases from J, with 14 bases between. There are 15 residues in the CDR3. As DNA, the CDR3 is TGTGCCAGCAGCTTGGGGGGGACTCCTCTTTACGAGCAGTACGTC. Protein: CASSLGGTPLYEQYV.

The CDR3 DNA reads TGTGCCAGTAGTGAACAGGGCAGCTATGGCTACACCTTC. As protein: CASSEQGSYGYTF. The chain combines TRBV19 with TRBJ1-2, with a possible D match to TRBD1 (6 bases). The V end was cut by 5 bases, the J end by 4 bases, with 11 bases between. This CDR3 contains 13 residues. Germline CDR1 is LNHDA and CDR2 is SQIVND (reference sequence). The full variable domain, its missing parts supplied by reference TRBV19 and TRBJ1-2, is DGGITQSPKYLFRKEGQNVTLSCEQNLNHDAMYWYRQDPGQGLRLIYYSQIVNDFQKGDIAEGYSVSREKKESFPLTVTSAQKNPTAFYLCASSEQGSYGYTFGSGTRLTVV.

This rearrangement joins TRBV20-1 to TRBJ1-1; 7 bases are a match to TRBD1. With 7 bases clipped from V and 6 bases from J, the junction kept 5 bases outside the gene matches. From germline, CDR1 is DFQATT and CDR2 SNEGSKA (reference sequence). The CDR3 is made up of 11 amino acids. The CDR3 sequence is CSEAGGPEAFF. The CDR3 nucleotides read TGCAGTGAAGCAGGGGGTCCTGAAGCTTTCTTT.